The source of this TCR beta chain is a study of blood T cells in healthy people across ages. General observations from the study: CMV status of donors was unknown, possibly confounding expanded clonotype changes.

The germline V gene encodes CDR1 MNHEY and CDR2 SVGAGI. CDR3 length equals 14 residues. For the second PCR, which ran for about 6 to 11 cycles, a sample-barcoded 5' primer and a J-beta primer mix were used. TCRdb independently ran MiXCR on the 5' RACE reads; one entry per CDR3 protein. The table lists more than 500,000 distinct CDR3 sequences, about 28% of them singletons. A few counts support this clonotype. Its antigen is unidentified. Separately, the same data were catalogued under a study of T cells of mothers and their children. From that report: In each mother, TCR beta CDR3 reads exceeded 10 million; in each child, they numbered several million.

This sequence was found in a boy aged 2 to 9 in good health. Sequenced material: blood. This chain links TRBV6-5 with TRBJ2-5; TRBD1 agrees at 9 bases. The J call is in doubt because the DNA end fits TRBJ2-1 better. CDR3 in amino acids: CASRKTGGPGEQFF. The DNA of the CDR3 is TGTGCCAGCAGGAAAACAGGGGGCCCCGGGGAGCAGTTCTTC.